These 11 T cell receptor beta chains were sequenced from one sample in a study of T and B cells in COVID-19 patients. TRB rearrangements were amplified by multiplex PCR with BIOMED2 TRB-A/B primers. TCRdb reprocessed the multiplex PCR reads with MiXCR, giving one entry per CDR3 protein. The sample shows under 5,500 distinct CDR3 sequences, 30% to 40% of them seen only once. Blood genomic DNA input for TRB amplification was 250-500 ng. The sequenced sample consisted of blood. The origin of the receptors is a human donor who had recovered from COVID-19.

The CDR3 bases are TGTGCCACCAGCAAAGGGACTAGCGGAGCCTACAATGAGCAGTTCTTC. Translating it yields CATSKGTSGAYNEQFF. The chain carries TRBV15 and TRBJ2-1; 11 nucleotides match TRBD2. With V trimmed by 4 bases and J by 2 bases, 4 bases remained unmatched. The germline gives CDR1 LNHNV, CDR2 YYDKDF (reference sequence). The CDR3 is made up of 16 amino acids.

By sample fraction, this clonotype is medium-sized. The chain employs TRBV19 and TRBJ2-7, with D perhaps matching TRBD2 (6 bases). This CDR3 has 14 residues. Deletions cut 7 bases from V and 2 bases from J, with 15 bases between. Germline CDR1 LNHDA, CDR2 SQIVND (reference sequence). CDR3 region: CASKRAVQTYEQYF. CDR3 in DNA: TGTGCCAGTAAGCGGGCTGTTCAGACCTACGAGCAGTACTTC.

The chain combines TRBV6-5 with TRBJ1-6, with TRBD1 as a possible D gene (5 bases). V was shortened by 4 bases and J by 6 bases, with 10 bases between the two germline ends. CDR1 MNHEY and CDR2 SVGAGI come from the germline V gene. This CDR3 is 14 amino acids long. This CDR3 is CASSFGTVNSPLHF. The DNA of the CDR3 is TGTGCCAGCAGTTTCGGGACGGTTAATTCACCCCTCCACTTT.

This clonotype has more than one count but fewer than ten. The J gene is TRBJ1-2, the V gene TRBV6-5, with a weak D call TRBD1 (6 bases). This CDR3 contains 12 residues. Germline CDR1 and CDR2: MNHEY and SVGAGI. The V gene lost 8 bases and the J gene lost 7 bases, with 14 bases spanning the gap. The CDR3 coding sequence is TGTGCCAGCTCCCCGGGGGGCCTTGGCTACACCTTC. It codes for CASSPGGLGYTF.

The V gene is TRBV6-5, the J gene TRBJ1-4; 8 bases are a match to TRBD1. Trimming cost V 2 bases and J 16 bases; bases outside gene matches: 12. Per germline, CDR1 MNHEY and CDR2 SVGAGI. The CDR3 sequence is 14 residues long. The CDR3 loop reads CASSYAGQGGRAFF. The DNA for the CDR3 is TGTGCCAGCAGTTACGCCGGACAGGGAGGTAGAGCGTTTTTT.

This clonotype was seen only a few times. The CDR3 DNA reads TGTGCCACCAGCATGCTGGATAACTATGGCTACACCTTC. The encoded protein is CATSMLDNYGYTF. This chain joins TRBV15 and TRBJ1-2; D is ambiguous. V was pared by 4 bases and J by 1 base, with 7 bases between. CDR1 and CDR2 (germline): LNHNV, YYDKDF (reference sequence). The CDR3 spans 13 residues.

A remark on this clonotype: The junction departs from the called germline gene at one end, perhaps through a read error. J is TRBJ2-5 and V is TRBV7-7; TRBD2 aligns across 7 bases. CDR1 and CDR2 (germline): SSHAT, FNYEAQ (reference sequence). CDR3 length: 15 amino acids. The CDR3, as DNA: TGTGCTAGCAGTTCAACGGCTAGCGGAGAAGGGACCCAGTACTTC. Its protein is CASSSTASGEGTQYF.

This clonotype was detected only a few times. The chain employs TRBV30 and TRBJ1-3; unclear D gene. The CDR3 totals 15 residues. Germline-derived CDR1 and CDR2 are GTSNPN and SVGIG (reference sequence). Trimming pared 1 base from V and 4 bases from J, leaving 14 bases between. CDR3 protein: CAWSDVRKLGNTIYF. The CDR3 coding sequence is TGTGCCTGGAGTGACGTCCGGAAGCTCGGAAACACCATATATTTT.

The chain has TRBV6-4 and TRBJ2-3; 7 bases match TRBD1. The J segment lost 4 bases and the V segment lost 0 bases, leaving 1 base of the junction unmatched. The CDR3 extends over 14 amino acids. The V gene's germline CDR1 is MRHNA and CDR2 SNTAGT. CDR3 in amino acids: CASSDSTGPDTQYF. The DNA for the CDR3 is TGTGCCAGCAGTGACTCGACAGGGCCAGATACGCAGTATTTT.

The chain couples TRBV7-6 to TRBJ2-1, with TRBD2 matching over 13 bases. Trimming removed 5 bases from V and 9 bases from J; junction bases left unmatched: 16. This CDR3 has 18 amino acids. Germline V lookup: CDR1 SGHVS, CDR2 FNYEAQ. CDR3 nucleotides: TGTGCCAGCAGCCTCGGGAAGGCCGGACTAGCGGGAGTTAGTGAGCAGTTCTTC. Translation: CASSLGKAGLAGVSEQFF.

There are a few counts of this clonotype. The chain links TRBV6-1 to TRBJ2-2; D possibly corresponds to TRBD2 (6 bases). Trimming removed 7 bases from V and 6 bases from J, with 15 bases in between. Germline loops: CDR1 MNHNS, CDR2 SASEGT. The length of the CDR3 is 14 residues. CDR3 coding DNA: TGTGCCAGCATTACGGGCGGGACCGCCGGGGAGCTGTTTTTT. This gives the protein CASITGGTAGELFF.